The clone carrying this TCR beta chain has a handful of counts. Its antigen remains unidentified. TCRdb independently ran MiXCR on the 5' RACE reads; one entry per CDR3 protein. The data show 250,000 to 300,000 distinct CDR3 sequences, 15% to 20% seen once. The data derive from a study of T-cell memory formation after mild COVID-19. Study observations and caveats: Later expanders leaned CD4+, whereas day 15 to 85 contracting clones were balanced CD4/CD8.

The CDR3 runs 14 residues. V was shortened by 5 bases and J by 1 base, with 10 bases between the two germline ends. Germline V lookup: CDR1 SGHTA, CDR2 FQGTGA. The specimen sequenced was PBMCs or a T cell subset sorted from them (not recorded which). The TCR comes from a man aged 18 to 29 who had mild COVID-19 (a few samples of this study predate the infection). Cell type and time point are not known. This chain uses TRBV7-3 with TRBJ2-3; unclear D gene. The CDR3 loop is CASSPELRTDTQYF. The CDR3 region has the DNA TGTGCCAGCAGCCCAGAACTTCGCACAGATACGCAGTATTTT.